The text below deals with one T cell receptor (beta chain). This clone showed up just once. The clone's antigen remains unknown. Base qualities are missing; no much larger clone stands one base away. The data belong to a study of shared T cell receptors in the human thymus (dated by TCRdb to the early 2020s). Regarding the research as a whole: The study examined how self-reactive, shared T-cell receptor alpha chains are generated in the human thymus.

The library came from the immunoSEQ multiplex PCR assay. TCRdb took this table from immuneACCESS and kept in-frame rearrangements with V and J called. Such tables lack part of the clones; where checked against another copy, unresolved V genes explain under half of the gap, and the rest is unexplained. This sample gives 600,000 or so clones in total; over 75% of them show up just once. The ten most abundant clones make up roughly 0.0094% of the sample. Sequences KGHSH (CDR1) and LQKENI (CDR2) are obtained from the germline V gene. V lost 3 bases and J lost 9 bases; the stretch between them is 12 bases long. The CDR3 spans 14 residues, from the cysteine through the phenylalanine. CDR3 DNA only is kept here, 42 bases in frame from base 1. The sample also formed part of further work on human thymus T cells. That second report states: Donors were immunologically healthy infants undergoing open corrective cardiac surgery for congenital heart defects in Finland. Thymus tissue was collected as surgical resects that were removed during corrective cardiac surgery. Usage of V and J gene segments appeared to be biased in both the thymic and the peripheral blood repertoires. Highly overlapping thymic TCR repertoires among unrelated individuals were reported in the related research. The study described the TCR alpha and beta repertoires in under 10 infant thymus samples and a few matching peripheral blood samples. Donor ages ranging from roughly 7 to 250 days were recorded, and a handful of male and a couple of female infants were included in the cohort. Thymocytes were released mechanically from tissue and stored at -70 °C as pellets of roughly 9-31 million cells. Genomic DNA was extracted from frozen cell pellets with a QIAsymphony instrument. TCRB and TCRAD loci were amplified from a standardized quantity of quality-controlled genomic DNA using the immunoSEQ multiplex PCR assay. The amplicons covered the V(D)J region and were long enough to include the CDR3 and to identify the V and J genes. The amplicons were sequenced on an Illumina platform via the commercial immunoSEQ service. Primer bias and sequencing errors were corrected as previously described, and TCRAD and TCRB definitions were based on the IMGT database. immunoSEQ Analyzer 3.0 and VDJTools were used for repertoire analysis, which covered basic statistics, V/J segment usage, diversity estimates, rarefaction and pairwise overlap. Chao1, ChaoE, Efron-Thisted, Shannon and inverse Simpson indices were used to estimate diversity, which was also estimated on datasets down-sampled to the smallest sample. Repertoire overlap was assessed by strict matching of CDR3 nucleotide sequence, V gene and J gene, and clustering was done by Jaccard-based multidimensional scaling. On average, about 730,000 unique TCRB clonotypes were obtained from thymus samples, compared with roughly 89,000 from blood samples.

The clonotype comes from a boy under two years old with a congenital heart defect. Donor details come from another sample of the same person, matched by shared clones. Recombination connected TRBV18 to TRBJ1-6; the best D guess is TRBD1, with 5 bases matching. Source material: thymocytes. The CDR3 region reads CASSPGGLGSPLHF. Read as DNA, the sequence is TGTGCCAGCTCACCCGGGGGTTTGGGTTCACCCCTCCACTTT. The variable domain in full, with residues beyond the CDR3 obtained from the reference TRBV18 and TRBJ1-6 genes, is NAGVMQNPRHLVRRRGQEARLRCSPMKGHSHVYWYRQLPEEGLKFMVYLQKENIIDESGMPKERFSAEFPKEGPSILRIQQVVRGDSAAYFCASSPGGLGSPLHFGNGTRLTVT.